Listed below are T cell receptor beta chains from one sample, sequenced in a study of OX40 agonist ivuxolimab in advanced cancers. Profiled with immunoSEQ multiplex PCR; TCRdb holds only in-frame clones, not every one. The sample records over 45,000 clones, roughly 86% being singletons. The starting material was CD4+ or CD8+ T cells sorted from blood, obtained in a trial of the OX40 agonist ivuxolimab. The receptors derive from an adult with an advanced solid tumor such as melanoma, head and neck, liver or kidney cancer. CDR3s include the opening cysteine and the closing phenylalanine or tryptophan. D genes are given only for firm matches. Size is omitted from some rows. Given values are once, few, many or a class for expanded clones.

D | J | size | length | V | DNA | CDR3
TRBD1 | TRBJ1-5 | - | 16 | TRBV5-6 | TGTGCCAGCAGCTTGGGGTTCGGGACAGGATATCAGCCCCAGCATTTT | CASSLGFGTGYQPQHF
- | TRBJ1-2 | once | 13 | TRBV28 | TGTGCCAGCAGAACGACAGCTAACTATGGCTACACCTTC | CASRTTANYGYTF
TRBD1 | TRBJ1-2 | - | 16 | TRBV18 | TGTGCCAGCTCACCACCAGGGACAGGGGGCACGTATGGCTACACCTTC | CASSPPGTGGTYGYTF
TRBD1 | TRBJ1-5 | - | 16 | TRBV18 | TGTGCCAGCTCACCACAAACAGGGGGTCGGAATCAGCCCCAGCATTTT | CASSPQTGGRNQPQHF
TRBD1 | TRBJ2-3 | few | 18 | TRBV11-2 | TGTGCCAGCAGCTTACGTAGGGTCACAGGGGAAGCAACAGATACGCAGTATTTT | CASSLRRVTGEATDTQYF
- | TRBJ2-3 | - | 16 | TRBV13 | TGTGCCAGCAGCTCTTTCCGGGGGATTCTTACAGATACGCAGTATTTT | CASSSFRGILTDTQYF
- | TRBJ1-1 | - | 16 | TRBV19 | TGTGCCAGTAGGGGACGGCAAGGGACCCCCTACACTGAAGCTTTCTTT | CASRGRQGTPYTEAFF
- | TRBJ1-5 | once | 18 | TRBV19 | TGTGCCAGTAGTATAGGTGGGGCCGCCGGGACAAGGCTTCAGCCCCAGCATTTT | CASSIGGAAGTRLQPQHF
- | TRBJ1-2 | - | 17 | TRBV4-2 | TGTGCCAGCAGCCAAGAGGGCTTTGTCAGGAGGGTTGGCGGCTACACCTTC | CASSQEGFVRRVGGYTF
- | TRBJ2-7 | - | 16 | TRBV27 | TGTGCCAGCAGTCCCGTAGCGGCGGGGTTCTCCTACGAGCAGTACTTC | CASSPVAAGFSYEQYF
- | TRBJ1-2 | - | 15 | TRBV11-2 | TGTGCCAGCAGCTTAGTCGGGGGAGGGCGCCTTGGCTACACCTTC | CASSLVGGGRLGYTF
TRBD2 | TRBJ2-5 | - | 18 | TRBV7-8 | TGTGCCAGCAGCTTAATGGCCCTTTTCGGGGGGGCGGCAGAGACCCAGTACTTC | CASSLMALFGGAAETQYF
- | TRBJ1-1 | - | 14 | TRBV25-1 | TGTGCCAGCCGAGATCAGGGTATGAACACTGAAGCTTTCTTT | CASRDQGMNTEAFF
- | TRBJ2-2 | - | 15 | TRBV6-5 | TGTGCCAGCAGTTACCGGCAGTTTAACACCGGGGAGCTGTTTTTT | CASSYRQFNTGELFF
- | TRBJ2-1 | - | 13 | TRBV27 | TGTGCCACCCGCCCTTATTCATACAATGAGCAGTTCTTC | CATRPYSYNEQFF
TRBD2 | TRBJ2-7 | - | 15 | TRBV5-4 | TGTGCCAGCAGCTTGGATCGGACTAGCCCTAACGAGCAGTACTTC | CASSLDRTSPNEQYF
- | TRBJ1-1 | - | 12 | TRBV29-1 | TGCAGCGTACGGACTGGGAACACTGAAGCTTTCTTT | CSVRTGNTEAFF
- | TRBJ2-3 | - | 12 | TRBV6-1 | TGTGCCAGCAGTGAATTGGGGGATACGCAGTATTTT | CASSELGDTQYF
TRBD1 | TRBJ2-3 | - | 14 | TRBV5-1 | TGCGCCAGCAGCCCACAGACAGGGGGAGATACGCAGTATTTT | CASSPQTGGDTQYF
TRBD1 | TRBJ1-3 | few | 14 | TRBV6-5 | TGTGCCAGCAGACCGACAGGGTTTGGAAACACCATATATTTT | CASRPTGFGNTIYF
- | TRBJ1-6 | - | 14 | TRBV14 | TGTGCCAGCAGCCAAGGGACAAGTAATTCACCCCTCCACTTT | CASSQGTSNSPLHF
TRBD1 | TRBJ2-7 | - | 15 | TRBV2 | TGTGCCAGCAGCGCCCGGGACAGGAACTCCTACGAGCAGTACTTC | CASSARDRNSYEQYF
TRBD2 | TRBJ2-7 | few | 15 | TRBV6-5 | TGTGCCAGCAGCCGACTAGCGTCCGCCCTCTACGAGCAGTACTTC | CASSRLASALYEQYF
TRBD1 | TRBJ2-3 | - | 16 | TRBV6-1 | TGTGCCAGCAGTGACCCCTCGACAGGGGGCGCAGATACGCAGTATTTT | CASSDPSTGGADTQYF
TRBD1 | TRBJ1-1 | - | 15 | TRBV7-3 | TGTGCCAGCAGCCGCTCCACAGGGGGGAACACTGAAGCTTTCTTT | CASSRSTGGNTEAFF
TRBD1 | TRBJ1-2 | - | 15 | TRBV5-1 | TGCGCCAGCAGCTTGGAGGGACAGGGGGCAAACGGCTACACCTTC | CASSLEGQGANGYTF
TRBD1 | TRBJ1-2 | - | 15 | TRBV18 | TGTGCCAGCTCACCTGACCCATGGGGACAGATCGGCTACACCTTC | CASSPDPWGQIGYTF
- | TRBJ1-4 | once | 12 | TRBV6-6 | TGTGCCAGCAGTGTACCAGGGGAAAAACTGTTTTTT | CASSVPGEKLFF